A selection of T cell receptor beta chains follows, all from one sample in a study of cytomegalovirus exposure and HLA in healthy donors. Clones were read by immunoSEQ multiplex PCR, and TCRdb kept only the in-frame ones, dropping some. The table records 150,000 to 200,000 clones, 60% to 80% of them present only once. Sequencing used PBMCs. The receptors originated from a male donor in good health and CMV-seronegative. The CDR3 runs from the conserved cysteine through the conserved F or W. Each record gives: J gene, V gene, clone size, D gene, CDR3 DNA, CDR3 protein. The D gene is left open where the match is weak. Rows give clone size only sometimes, using once, few, many, or a class for an expanded clone.

TRBJ2-3	TRBV4-1	-	-	TGCGCCAGCAGCCGCGGAGGGGGGGCCTATGAGACAGATACGCAGTATTTT	CASSRGGGAYETDTQYF
TRBJ2-2	TRBV29-1	-	TRBD2	TGCAGCGTTGGTGGGGAGCGGGGGGTGTCTGGCACCGGGGAGCTGTTTTTT	CSVGGERGVSGTGELFF
TRBJ2-7	TRBV10-3	-	TRBD1	TGTGCCATCAGTGGGGGGACAGGAGACTACGAGCAGTACTTC	CAISGGTGDYEQYF
TRBJ2-7	TRBV19	-	-	TGTGCCAGTAGCATAACCCCAGGGGCTGAGCAGTACTTC	CASSITPGAEQYF
TRBJ1-1	TRBV30	-	TRBD1	TGTGCCTGGAGTGTTCTGACAGGGCTCACTGAAGCTTTCTTT	CAWSVLTGLTEAFF
TRBJ2-3	TRBV4-2	-	TRBD2	TGTGCCAGCAGCCAAGATTTAACTAGCGGGCCTAGCACAGATACGCAGTATTTT	CASSQDLTSGPSTDTQYF
TRBJ2-7	TRBV27	-	-	TGTGCCAGCAGTTTATCACAGGGACCCTACGAGCAGTACTTC	CASSLSQGPYEQYF
TRBJ2-5	TRBV7-2	few	-	TGTGCCAGCACCCCCCGGGGGGACACCTTCCAAGAGACCCAGTACTTC	CASTPRGDTFQETQYF
TRBJ2-3	TRBV6-5	-	TRBD1	TGTGCCAGCAGAGACCGGGACAGGGGCACAGATACGCAGTATTTT	CASRDRDRGTDTQYF
TRBJ1-2	TRBV18	-	TRBD1	TGTGCCAGCTCACCACTCCGGGAAGGCAGGGGGCCAAACTATGGCTACACCTTC	CASSPLREGRGPNYGYTF
TRBJ2-3	TRBV4-2	few	-	TGTGCCAGCAGCCAGGAGGGACTCACAGATACGCAGTATTTT	CASSQEGLTDTQYF
TRBJ2-7	TRBV7-9	-	-	TGTGCCAGCAGCCCGACCGGGATTAGCGAGCAGTACTTC	CASSPTGISEQYF
TRBJ1-4	TRBV7-8	-	-	TGTGCCAGCAGCTCCTCGAGAGCAACTAATGAAAAACTGTTTTTT	CASSSSRATNEKLFF
TRBJ2-5	TRBV5-1	-	TRBD2	TGCGCCAGCAGCTGGACTAGCGGGGAAGAGACCCAGTACTTC	CASSWTSGEETQYF
TRBJ2-1	TRBV9	few	TRBD2	TGTGCCAGCACGGCGGGGGGGGGAGCGAATGAGCAGTTCTTC	CASTAGGGANEQFF
TRBJ2-6	TRBV30	once	TRBD2	TGTGCCTGGCTACAGGCGGGGGGACCCTCTGGGGCCAACGTCCTGACTTTC	CAWLQAGGPSGANVLTF
TRBJ2-1	TRBV4-2	few	-	TGTGCCAGCAGCCCACAGTCAGGACAAAGCAATGAGCAGTTCTTC	CASSPQSGQSNEQFF
TRBJ1-4	TRBV15	-	-	TGTGCCACCAGCAGAGATCGGGGGAACGAAAAACTGTTTTTT	CATSRDRGNEKLFF
TRBJ1-5	TRBV5-1	-	TRBD1	TGCGCCAGCAGCTTGGGGACAGGGGGGTTTGCGCGGCAGCCCCAGCATTTT	CASSLGTGGFARQPQHF
TRBJ1-4	TRBV9	-	TRBD1	TGTGCCAGCAGCGCCGAGGGGGCGACTAATGAAAAACTGTTTTTT	CASSAEGATNEKLFF
TRBJ2-5	TRBV5-8	-	-	TGTGCCAGCAGCTTGCGGAGGGAGACCCAGTACTTC	CASSLRRETQYF
TRBJ2-7	TRBV7-2	-	-	TGTGCCAGCAGCTTGGGGGGGCGGGTCACCTACGAGCAGTACTTC	CASSLGGRVTYEQYF
TRBJ1-5	TRBV28	-	-	TGTGCCAGCAATCTTCCCACCCCCGCGGGGCAGCCCCAGCATTTT	CASNLPTPAGQPQHF
TRBJ2-1	TRBV6-1	-	-	-	CASSESFGQGTPWGFF
TRBJ1-1	TRBV6-6	few	-	TGTGCCAGCAGACCGGACAGGAACACTGAAGCTTTCTTT	CASRPDRNTEAFF
TRBJ2-7	TRBV28	-	TRBD2	TGTGCCAGCAGCCAGGGACTAGCGGGAGTAAGGGTCTACGAGCAGTACTTC	CASSQGLAGVRVYEQYF
TRBJ2-5	TRBV27	-	-	TGTGCCAGCAGTGCCTTGGGCAACCAAGAGACCCAGTACTTC	CASSALGNQETQYF
TRBJ2-7	TRBV2	-	-	TGTGCCAGCAGTGACGGGGAGGGGGACTACGAGCAGTACTTC	CASSDGEGDYEQYF
TRBJ2-5	TRBV2	-	TRBD2	TGTGCCAGCCCAATAGGACTAGCGGGAGAAGAGACCCAGTACTTC	CASPIGLAGEETQYF
TRBJ2-1	TRBV19	once	TRBD2	TGTGCCAGTGGACTAGCGGGTGGGCGGCATGAGCAGTTCTTC	CASGLAGGRHEQFF